The rows below give T cell receptor beta chains drawn from one sample of a study of blood T cell repertoires in COVID-19. The table came from immunoSEQ multiplex PCR; TCRdb's copy has only in-frame clones and leaves some out. The profile shows about 74,000 clones, 84% of them singletons. Sequenced input: peripheral blood. Receptors originate from a human donor in a cohort sampled during active COVID-19. The CDR3 runs from the conserved cysteine through the conserved F or W. D genes are given only for firm matches. Clone size is not always given. Where it is, it says once, few, many or a class for expanded clones.

j_gene: TRBJ2-3; len: 16; d_gene: .; v_gene: TRBV12-1; abundance: .; CDR3aa: CASSPKRGGRTDTQYF; CDR3nt: TGTGCCAGCAGCCCCAAGCGGGGGGGCCGAACAGATACGCAGTATTTT
j_gene: TRBJ2-2; len: 14; d_gene: .; v_gene: TRBV19; abundance: .; CDR3aa: CASSIGRSPGELFF; CDR3nt: TGTGCCAGTAGTATAGGGAGAAGTCCCGGGGAGCTGTTTTTT
j_gene: TRBJ2-1; len: 15; d_gene: TRBD1; v_gene: TRBV5-4; abundance: .; CDR3aa: CASSWTGIIYNEQFF; CDR3nt: TGTGCCAGCAGCTGGACAGGGATAATCTACAATGAGCAGTTCTTC
j_gene: TRBJ2-5; len: 14; d_gene: TRBD2; v_gene: TRBV27; abundance: .; CDR3aa: CASSLETSGETQYF; CDR3nt: TGTGCCAGCAGTTTAGAGACTAGCGGAGAGACCCAGTACTTC
j_gene: TRBJ1-5; len: 13; d_gene: .; v_gene: TRBV28; abundance: .; CDR3aa: CASSLQGKQPQHF; CDR3nt: TGTGCCAGCAGTTTACAGGGGAAACAGCCCCAGCATTTT
j_gene: TRBJ1-6; len: 13; d_gene: .; v_gene: TRBV29-1; abundance: .; CDR3aa: CSAQAGMNSPLHF; CDR3nt: TGCAGCGCCCAGGCGGGGATGAATTCACCCCTCCACTTT
j_gene: TRBJ1-4; len: 13; d_gene: .; v_gene: TRBV30; abundance: .; CDR3aa: CAGNRGGSEKLFF; CDR3nt: TGTGCCGGCAATAGGGGGGGGAGTGAAAAACTGTTTTTT
j_gene: TRBJ1-2; len: 14; d_gene: .; v_gene: TRBV18; abundance: .; CDR3aa: CASSPPNRDYGYTF; CDR3nt: TGTGCCAGCTCACCACCGAACAGAGACTATGGCTACACCTTC
j_gene: TRBJ2-3; len: 16; d_gene: TRBD2; v_gene: TRBV11-3; abundance: .; CDR3aa: CASSHRLAGATDTQYF; CDR3nt: TGTGCCAGCAGCCACAGACTAGCGGGGGCCACAGATACGCAGTATTTT
j_gene: TRBJ2-1; len: 17; d_gene: TRBD2; v_gene: TRBV6-1; abundance: .; CDR3aa: CASSEARLAFWANEQFF; CDR3nt: TGTGCCAGCAGTGAAGCCAGACTAGCCTTTTGGGCCAATGAGCAGTTCTTC
j_gene: TRBJ2-3; len: 14; d_gene: .; v_gene: TRBV9; abundance: .; CDR3aa: CASSDSGSGDTQYF; CDR3nt: TGTGCCAGCAGCGACTCAGGGTCCGGGGATACGCAGTATTTT
j_gene: TRBJ1-3; len: 16; d_gene: .; v_gene: TRBV6-1; abundance: .; CDR3aa: CASSEIRTNSGNTIYF; CDR3nt: TGTGCCAGCAGCGAAATTCGGACAAACTCTGGAAACACCATATATTTT
j_gene: TRBJ1-5; len: 15; d_gene: TRBD1; v_gene: TRBV15; abundance: .; CDR3aa: CATSRVRDRNQPQHF; CDR3nt: TGTGCCACCAGCAGAGTCCGGGACAGAAATCAGCCCCAGCATTTT
j_gene: TRBJ1-4; len: 13; d_gene: .; v_gene: TRBV2; abundance: .; CDR3aa: CASSGVRGNRLFF; CDR3nt: TGTGCCAGCAGTGGCGTAAGAGGAAATAGGCTGTTTTTT
j_gene: TRBJ2-3; len: 16; d_gene: TRBD2; v_gene: TRBV5-6; abundance: .; CDR3aa: CASSLNSGGAADTQYF; CDR3nt: TGTGCCAGCAGCTTGAACAGCGGGGGGGCCGCAGATACGCAGTATTTT
j_gene: TRBJ2-1; len: 16; d_gene: TRBD1; v_gene: TRBV18; abundance: .; CDR3aa: CASSPPGTGGRNEQFF; CDR3nt: TGTGCCAGCTCACCACCGGGGACAGGGGGCCGCAATGAGCAGTTCTTC
j_gene: TRBJ2-1; len: 16; d_gene: TRBD1; v_gene: TRBV27; abundance: .; CDR3aa: CASSLFLGQGVNEQFF; CDR3nt: TGTGCCAGCAGTTTATTTTTAGGACAGGGGGTGAATGAGCAGTTCTTC
j_gene: TRBJ2-1; len: 14; d_gene: TRBD2; v_gene: TRBV9; abundance: once; CDR3aa: CASSVALAGGQQFF; CDR3nt: TGTGCCAGCAGCGTAGCTCTAGCGGGGGGGCAGCAGTTCTTC
j_gene: TRBJ1-1; len: 12; d_gene: .; v_gene: TRBV18; abundance: .; CDR3aa: CASSGRRAEAFF; CDR3nt: TGTGCCAGCTCGGGACGGAGGGCTGAAGCTTTCTTT
j_gene: TRBJ1-1; len: 13; d_gene: TRBD1; v_gene: TRBV29-1; abundance: .; CDR3aa: CSGNRGWDTEAFF; CDR3nt: TGCAGCGGAAACAGGGGTTGGGACACTGAAGCTTTCTTT
j_gene: TRBJ2-7; len: 14; d_gene: .; v_gene: TRBV7-9; abundance: .; CDR3aa: CASSLFQDRNEQYF; CDR3nt: TGTGCCAGCAGCTTATTCCAGGATCGCAACGAGCAGTACTTC
j_gene: TRBJ2-3; len: 15; d_gene: .; v_gene: TRBV7-9; abundance: .; CDR3aa: CASSSWGRGTDTQYF; CDR3nt: TGTGCCAGCAGTTCGTGGGGGCGCGGCACAGATACGCAGTATTTT
j_gene: TRBJ2-5; len: 12; d_gene: .; v_gene: TRBV28; abundance: .; CDR3aa: CASRPGVETQYF; CDR3nt: TGTGCCAGCAGGCCAGGGGTGGAGACCCAGTACTTC
j_gene: TRBJ1-2; len: 16; d_gene: TRBD1; v_gene: TRBV28; abundance: once; CDR3aa: CASLQTFRGPGYGYTF; CDR3nt: TGTGCCAGCCTCCAGACCTTCAGGGGGCCGGGCTATGGCTACACCTTC
j_gene: TRBJ1-5; len: 18; d_gene: .; v_gene: TRBV23-1; abundance: .; CDR3aa: CASSQPKPWASRKQPQHF; CDR3nt: TGCGCCAGCAGTCAACCAAAACCCTGGGCCTCCCGGAAACAGCCCCAGCATTTT
j_gene: TRBJ1-3; len: 18; d_gene: .; v_gene: TRBV11-2; abundance: .; CDR3aa: CASSLDSYRGTEGNTIYF; CDR3nt: TGTGCCAGCAGCCTAGATTCGTATAGGGGGACGGAAGGAAACACCATATATTTT
j_gene: TRBJ2-3; len: 17; d_gene: TRBD1; v_gene: TRBV15; abundance: once; CDR3aa: CATSRSSGTGGTDTQYF; CDR3nt: TGTGCCACCAGCAGAAGCTCCGGGACAGGGGGCACAGATACGCAGTATTTT
j_gene: TRBJ2-1; len: 17; d_gene: TRBD1; v_gene: TRBV18; abundance: .; CDR3aa: CASSPPRGQGHYNEQFF; CDR3nt: TGTGCCAGCTCACCACCGAGGGGACAGGGTCACTACAATGAGCAGTTCTTC
j_gene: TRBJ1-5; len: 15; d_gene: .; v_gene: TRBV5-5; abundance: .; CDR3aa: CASSSGLQFNQPQHF; CDR3nt: TGTGCCAGCAGCTCGGGTTTGCAGTTTAATCAGCCCCAGCATTTT
j_gene: TRBJ2-2; len: 14; d_gene: .; v_gene: TRBV7-8; abundance: once; CDR3aa: CASSFGQNTGELFF; CDR3nt: TGTGCCAGCAGCTTTGGACAGAACACCGGGGAGCTGTTTTTT
j_gene: TRBJ2-2; len: 18; d_gene: TRBD2; v_gene: TRBV5-1; abundance: .; CDR3aa: CASSLAPSGGANTGELFF; CDR3nt: TGCGCCAGCAGCTTGGCTCCTAGCGGGGGGGCGAACACCGGGGAGCTGTTTTTT
j_gene: TRBJ2-1; len: 18; d_gene: .; v_gene: TRBV21-1; abundance: .; CDR3aa: CASSKNQLGLAGGNEQFF; CDR3nt: TGTGCCAGCAGCAAAAACCAACTGGGACTAGCGGGGGGCAATGAGCAGTTCTTC
j_gene: TRBJ1-1; len: 15; d_gene: TRBD1; v_gene: TRBV19; abundance: .; CDR3aa: CASSIARGQSTEAFF; CDR3nt: TGTGCCAGTAGTATAGCGAGGGGGCAGTCCACTGAAGCTTTCTTT
j_gene: TRBJ1-3; len: 17; d_gene: .; v_gene: TRBV24-1; abundance: .; CDR3aa: CATSDLAGDGSGNTIYF; CDR3nt: TGTGCCACCAGTGATTTGGCGGGGGACGGGTCTGGAAACACCATATATTTT
j_gene: TRBJ1-1; len: 13; d_gene: .; v_gene: TRBV9; abundance: .; CDR3aa: CASSVERNTEAFF; CDR3nt: TGTGCCAGCAGCGTAGAGAGGAACACTGAAGCTTTCTTT
j_gene: TRBJ2-3; len: 16; d_gene: .; v_gene: TRBV4-1; abundance: .; CDR3aa: CASSQVWTGMGDTQYF; CDR3nt: TGCGCCAGCAGCCAAGTTTGGACGGGGATGGGAGATACGCAGTATTTT
j_gene: TRBJ2-7; len: 12; d_gene: .; v_gene: TRBV5-6; abundance: .; CDR3aa: CASSLDNREQYF; CDR3nt: TGTGCCAGCAGCTTGGATAACAGGGAGCAGTACTTC
j_gene: TRBJ1-1; len: 14; d_gene: TRBD1; v_gene: TRBV2; abundance: .; CDR3aa: CASSPDRASTEAFF; CDR3nt: TGTGCCAGCAGCCCCGACAGGGCGTCCACTGAAGCTTTCTTT
j_gene: TRBJ2-7; len: 14; d_gene: TRBD2; v_gene: TRBV28; abundance: .; CDR3aa: CASSLGTNTYEQYF; CDR3nt: TGTGCCAGCAGTTTAGGGACTAACACCTACGAGCAGTACTTC
j_gene: TRBJ1-3; len: 13; d_gene: TRBD1; v_gene: TRBV19; abundance: .; CDR3aa: CATSTGSGNTIYF; CDR3nt: TGTGCCACTTCGACAGGGTCTGGAAACACCATATATTTT
j_gene: TRBJ2-1; len: 15; d_gene: TRBD1; v_gene: TRBV28; abundance: .; CDR3aa: CASRAMVQGKKEQFF; CDR3nt: TGTGCCAGCAGAGCGATGGTACAGGGGAAAAAAGAGCAGTTCTTC
j_gene: TRBJ1-2; len: 11; d_gene: .; v_gene: TRBV20-1; abundance: once; CDR3aa: CSARAIGGYTF; CDR3nt: TGCAGTGCTAGGGCCATCGGGGGCTACACCTTC
j_gene: TRBJ2-3; len: 13; d_gene: .; v_gene: TRBV3-1/TRBV3-2; abundance: .; CDR3aa: CASSQFPEDTQYF; CDR3nt: TGTGCCAGCAGCCAATTTCCCGAGGATACGCAGTATTTT
j_gene: TRBJ2-3; len: 16; d_gene: .; v_gene: TRBV2; abundance: .; CDR3aa: CASSELGASSTDTQYF; CDR3nt: TGTGCCAGCAGTGAATTGGGGGCATCTAGCACAGATACGCAGTATTTT
j_gene: TRBJ2-5; len: 13; d_gene: .; v_gene: TRBV5-1; abundance: .; CDR3aa: CASSSGTKETQYF; CDR3nt: TGCGCCAGCAGTAGCGGAACGAAAGAGACCCAGTACTTC
j_gene: TRBJ2-7; len: 16; d_gene: TRBD2; v_gene: TRBV3-1/TRBV3-2; abundance: .; CDR3aa: CASSLSTSGYSYEQYF; CDR3nt: TGTGCCAGCAGCCTTTCAACTAGCGGGTACTCCTACGAGCAGTACTTC
j_gene: TRBJ1-2; len: 15; d_gene: TRBD1; v_gene: TRBV4-1; abundance: .; CDR3aa: CASSQAQGTNYGYTF; CDR3nt: TGCGCCAGCAGCCAAGCACAGGGGACCAACTATGGCTACACCTTC
j_gene: TRBJ1-5; len: 15; d_gene: .; v_gene: TRBV28; abundance: .; CDR3aa: CASSLSDSPNQPQHF; CDR3nt: TGTGCCAGCAGTTTATCGGACAGCCCCAATCAGCCCCAGCATTTT
j_gene: TRBJ2-3; len: 16; d_gene: .; v_gene: TRBV7-9; abundance: .; CDR3aa: CASSLGLQRNTDTQYF; CDR3nt: TGTGCCAGCAGCTTAGGATTACAGAGAAACACAGATACGCAGTATTTT
j_gene: TRBJ1-1; len: 14; d_gene: .; v_gene: TRBV5-4; abundance: .; CDR3aa: CASSLGWSGTEAFF; CDR3nt: TGTGCCAGCAGCTTGGGGTGGTCGGGCACTGAAGCTTTCTTT
j_gene: TRBJ1-6; len: 13; d_gene: .; v_gene: TRBV27; abundance: .; CDR3aa: CASSFGYNSPLHF; CDR3nt: TGTGCCAGCAGTTTCGGCTATAATTCACCCCTCCACTTT
j_gene: TRBJ1-2; len: 15; d_gene: .; v_gene: TRBV7-2; abundance: .; CDR3aa: CASSSLIQENYGYTF; CDR3nt: TGTGCCAGCAGCTCCCTTATTCAGGAAAACTATGGCTACACCTTC
j_gene: TRBJ2-7; len: 14; d_gene: TRBD2; v_gene: TRBV11-2; abundance: once; CDR3aa: CASSKTSPTYEQYF; CDR3nt: TGTGCCAGCAGCAAGACTAGCCCTACCTACGAGCAGTACTTC
j_gene: TRBJ2-3; len: 17; d_gene: TRBD2; v_gene: TRBV7-3; abundance: .; CDR3aa: CASSLTLSGGAADTQYF; CDR3nt: TGTGCCAGCAGCTTAACCTTGAGCGGGGGGGCCGCGGATACGCAGTATTTT
j_gene: TRBJ2-3; len: 16; d_gene: .; v_gene: TRBV18; abundance: .; CDR3aa: CASSPGLNGARDTQYF; CDR3nt: TGTGCCAGCTCACCGGGACTCAACGGGGCCCGAGATACGCAGTATTTT
j_gene: TRBJ2-1; len: 13; d_gene: TRBD2; v_gene: TRBV29-1; abundance: .; CDR3aa: CSARGLALNEQFF; CDR3nt: TGCAGCGCCCGGGGACTAGCTCTCAATGAGCAGTTCTTC
j_gene: TRBJ2-1; len: 15; d_gene: .; v_gene: TRBV7-5; abundance: .; CDR3aa: CARGSRGSSYNEQFF; CDR3nt: TGTGCCAGAGGGTCCAGGGGATCCTCCTACAATGAGCAGTTCTTC
j_gene: TRBJ2-3; len: 18; d_gene: TRBD2; v_gene: TRBV4-1; abundance: few; CDR3aa: CASSQDPSRRGRSDTQYF; CDR3nt: TGCGCCAGCAGCCAAGATCCCTCCCGGCGGGGGAGATCAGATACGCAGTATTTT